Shown below are 23 T cell receptor beta chains from a single sample sequenced in a study of sequential checkpoint blockade in melanoma. Treatment: randomized to nivolumab then ipilimumab (arm A) or the reverse (arm B). Profiling relied on immunoSEQ multiplex PCR, and the TCRdb table lists in-frame clones only, not all of them. Counted here are 5,100 or so clones, 25% to 30% occurring once; the ten biggest clones make up about 20%. The sequenced sample was tumor tissue (inferred from file names), obtained from a patient given nivolumab and ipilimumab in sequence. All receptors derive from a human donor with melanoma.

This clone was observed a handful of times. This chain joins TRBV6-8 and TRBJ1-2; the D is unclear. The CDR3 sequence is 12 residues long. V lost 7 bases to trimming and J lost 3 bases, with 9 bases between them. Germline V CDR1 and CDR2: MNHGY, SAAAGT. CDR3 sequence (DNA): TGTGCCAGCACCAAGGGAGACTATGGCTACACCTTC. Amino acid sequence: CASTKGDYGYTF.

This clone appeared a few times. The V and J genes are TRBV30 and TRBJ1-3, with D maybe TRBD1 (6 bases). Trimming cost V 5 bases and J 2 bases, with 13 bases left between them. The germline V gene has CDR1 GTSNPN and CDR2 SVGIG (reference sequence). This CDR3 contains 14 residues. CDR3 sequence reads: CAWARTGTGNTIYF. CDR3 sequence (DNA): TGTGCCTGGGCCAGAACAGGGACTGGAAACACCATATATTTT.

This clone was counted a few times. This chain joins TRBV29-1 and TRBJ1-4; no clear D. Germline V gene lookup returns CDR1 SQVTM and CDR2 ANQGSEA. This CDR3 has 12 residues. V was shortened by 5 bases and J by 5 bases, with 9 bases between the two germline ends. CDR3 residues: CSVYRPNEKLFF. CDR3 in DNA: TGCAGCGTTTACAGACCGAATGAAAAACTGTTTTTT.

This clone was observed at least ten times. The chain couples TRBV11-3 to TRBJ2-5; D perhaps matches TRBD2 (6 bases). The CDR3 has 14 residues. Trimming left V 4 bases short and J 5 bases short, with 14 bases between. Germline V gene sequence: CDR1 SGHNT, CDR2 YENEEA. CDR3 in amino acids: CASSSWAGRETQYF. DNA for the CDR3: TGTGCCAGCAGCTCGTGGGCAGGGAGGGAGACCCAGTACTTC.

The genes are TRBV28 and TRBJ1-3, with D possibly matching TRBD1 (5 bases). V dropped 5 bases and J dropped 10 bases, with 15 bases sitting between them. Germline V CDR1 and CDR2: MDHEN, SYDVKM. This CDR3 comprises 13 residues. The CDR3 coding sequence is TGTGCCAGCAGTCCGCCGGTCAGGGATACCATATATTTT. It is translated as CASSPPVRDTIYF. The variable domain in full, with the rest retrieved from reference TRBV28 and TRBJ1-3, is DVKVTQSSRYLVKRTGEKVFLECVQDMDHENMFWYRQDPGLGLRLIYFSYDVKMKEKGDIPEGYSVSREKKERFSLILESASTNQTSMYLCASSPPVRDTIYFGEGSWLTVV.

The chain uses TRBV5-1 and TRBJ2-7, with 9 nucleotides matching TRBD1. The ends lost 0 bases at V and 6 bases at J; junction bases unmatched: 10. The length of the CDR3 is 16 residues. CDR1 SGHRS and CDR2 YFSETQ come from the germline V gene. CDR3 region: CASSLASGTGRREQYF. The DNA of the CDR3 is TGCGCCAGCAGCTTGGCCAGCGGGACAGGGCGACGCGAGCAGTACTTC.

This clone showed up just a few times. The chain links TRBV6-8 to TRBJ1-1; D is uncertain. Germline CDR1 is MNHGY and CDR2 is SAAAGT. Trimming stripped 2 bases from V and 0 bases from J, with 7 bases between. The CDR3 is 14 residues long. The CDR3 here is CASSYLGLNTEAFF. For the CDR3, the DNA is TGTGCCAGCAGTTACCTTGGCTTGAACACTGAAGCTTTCTTT.

In its sample, this clone is large. V and J are TRBV5-1 and TRBJ1-1, with 7 positions matching TRBD1. V lost 0 bases and J lost 0; bases outside the gene matches: 5. The CDR3 totals 16 residues. Germline-derived CDR1 and CDR2 are SGHRS and YFSETQ. CDR3 bases: TGCGCCAGCAGCTTGGACAGGGGTCTTATGAACACTGAAGCTTTCTTT. Its protein product is CASSLDRGLMNTEAFF. Together with reference TRBV5-1 and TRBJ1-1, the CDR3 gives the full variable domain: KAGVTQTPRYLIKTRGQQVTLSCSPISGHRSVSWYQQTPGQGLQFLFEYFSETQRNKGNFPGRFSGRQFSNSRSEMNVSTLELGDSALYLCASSLDRGLMNTEAFFGQGTRLTVV.

The chain has TRBV6-8 and TRBJ2-5; perhaps TRBD1 as D (6 bases). CDR1 MNHGY and CDR2 SAAAGT come from the germline V gene. V shed 6 bases and J shed 2 bases, with 22 bases lying between them. This CDR3 is 17 amino acids long. The CDR3 region has the DNA TGTGCCAGCAGCCGACTTGTCAGGGGCCCACAACAAGAGACCCAGTACTTC. It specifies CASSRLVRGPQQETQYF.

There are a few counts of this clone. The chain has TRBV6-8 and TRBJ1-2; D uncertain. The CDR3 is made up of 18 amino acids. Germline lookup yields CDR1 MNHGY and CDR2 SAAAGT. V was shortened by 1 base and J by 0 bases, with 18 bases between the two germline ends. Written as DNA, the CDR3 is TGTGCCAGCAGTTACTTAGCTGGAGGTCTCTTAGCTAACTATGGCTACACCTTC. Protein sequence: CASSYLAGGLLANYGYTF.

This clone has more than one count but fewer than ten. For the CDR3, the DNA is TGTGCCAGCAGCTTAGGTGGAGGTTCCCCCGGGGAGCTGTTTTTT. Translation: CASSLGGGSPGELFF. The chain combines TRBV11-3 with TRBJ2-2, with D perhaps TRBD2 (5 bases). Deletions cut 1 base from V and 6 bases from J, with 12 bases between. The germline V gene has CDR1 SGHNT and CDR2 YENEEA. The length of the CDR3 is 15 residues. The variable domain in full, completed from reference TRBV11-3 and TRBJ2-2, reads EAGVVQSPRYKIIEKKQPVAFWCNPISGHNTLYWYLQNLGQGPELLIRYENEEAVDDSQLPKDRFSAERLKGVDSTLKIQPAELGDSAVYLCASSLGGGSPGELFFGEGSRLTVL.

This clone was counted only a few times. This chain joins TRBV11-3 and TRBJ2-2; 9 bases align to TRBD1. This CDR3 has 16 amino acids. The V gene's germline CDR1 is SGHNT and CDR2 YENEEA. With 5 bases clipped from V and 3 bases from J, the junction kept 7 bases outside the gene matches. For the CDR3, the DNA is TGTGCCAGCAGCAGAAGCCGGACAGGGGACACCGGGGAGCTGTTTTTT. This translates into CASSRSRTGDTGELFF.

This sequence joins TRBV11-3 and TRBJ2-3, with D possibly TRBD2 on 5 matching bases. The V gene's germline CDR1 is SGHNT and CDR2 YENEEA. The length of the CDR3 is 15 residues. Trimming removed 5 bases from V and 2 bases from J, with 14 bases in between. The CDR3 reads CASSPGLPPTDTQYF. CDR3 bases: TGTGCCAGCAGCCCCGGACTTCCCCCCACAGATACGCAGTATTTT.

This clone appeared a few times. The rearrangement uses TRBV6-1 and TRBJ1-2; D call uncertain. CDR3 length: 13 amino acids. V was pared by 1 base and J by 4 bases, with 7 bases between. Germline V CDR1 and CDR2: MNHNS, SASEGT. The CDR3 DNA follows: TGTGCCAGCAGTGAAGTCGGCCGCTATGGCTACACCTTC. This encodes CASSEVGRYGYTF.

This clone was seen only a few times. The J gene is TRBJ2-1, the V gene TRBV12-2; the table's D call, TRBD1, has no DNA check behind it. TRBV12-2 is a pseudogene locus. The CDR3 consists of 17 residues. The CDR3 sequence is CASRILSDSPGYNEQFF. The CDR3 DNA sequence: TGTGCAAGTCGCATATTATCGGACAGCCCGGGGTATAATGAGCAGTTCTTC.

V and J are TRBV9 and TRBJ1-1; unclear D gene. In germline, CDR1 is SGDLS, CDR2 YYNGEE. The ends were cut back, 0 bases at V and 5 bases at J, with 14 bases in the middle. This CDR3 is built from 15 residues. The CDR3 loop reads CASSVAGRSGTEAFF. CDR3 DNA: TGTGCCAGCAGCGTAGCCGGCAGGTCGGGAACTGAAGCTTTCTTT.

This clone turned up a few times. The chain links TRBV28 to TRBJ1-2; a weak D match, TRBD1 (6 bases). The CDR3 runs to 14 residues. V was shortened by 6 bases and J by 4 bases, with 15 bases between the two germline ends. Germline V gives CDR1 MDHEN, CDR2 SYDVKM. The CDR3 DNA reads TGTGCCAGCAGCGTCAGGGGCCTCTCCTATGGCTACACCTTC. This sequence encodes CASSVRGLSYGYTF.

This clone was observed a few times. The rearrangement uses TRBV28 and TRBJ1-1, with a tentative D call TRBD1 (6 bases). The length of the CDR3 is 12 residues. From germline, CDR1 is MDHEN and CDR2 SYDVKM. The V gene lost 5 bases and the J gene lost 6 bases, with 10 bases spanning the gap. CDR3 DNA: TGTGCCAGCAGTGGGGGCTTGTCTGAAGCTTTCTTT. Translated: CASSGGLSEAFF.

The genes are TRBV28 and TRBJ1-1, with D possibly matching TRBD1 (5 bases). With 4 bases removed from V and 0 bases from J, the gap between germline ends came to 15 bases. Germline V gene data show CDR1 as MDHEN and CDR2 as SYDVKM. The CDR3 is 16 amino acids. CDR3 region: CASSSPPRGLNTEAFF. CDR3 nucleotides: TGTGCCAGCAGTTCCCCCCCTAGGGGCCTGAACACTGAAGCTTTCTTT.

This clone was counted only a few times. The chain joins TRBV30 to TRBJ2-3, with D tentatively TRBD1 or TRBD2 (6 bases each). The CDR3 has 14 residues. With 8 bases removed from V and 1 base from J, the gap between germline ends came to 16 bases. Germline assignment: CDR1 GTSNPN and CDR2 SVGIG (reference sequence). CDR3 in DNA: TGTGCCGCAGGGGTGGGGGGACGCACAGATACGCAGTATTTT. This encodes CAAGVGGRTDTQYF.

The chain joins TRBV11-3 to TRBJ2-5; D gene ambiguous. V was clipped by 1 base and J by 3 bases, with 9 bases between them. Germline V gene lookup returns CDR1 SGHNT and CDR2 YENEEA. CDR3 length: 14 amino acids. CDR3 residues: CASSLGPGKETQYF. The CDR3 coding sequence is TGTGCCAGCAGCTTAGGTCCAGGCAAAGAGACCCAGTACTTC.

This clone has only a few counts. The rearrangement uses TRBV28 and TRBJ1-3; D ambiguous. V was trimmed by 1 base and J by 2 bases, leaving 0 bases between them. The germline CDR1 and CDR2 sequences are MDHEN and SYDVKM. The CDR3 consists of 12 residues. The CDR3 nucleotides are TGTGCCAGCAGTTTATCTGGAAACACCATATATTTT. Translated, it gives CASSLSGNTIYF.

The rearrangement links TRBV5-1 to TRBJ1-4; 9 bases are a match to TRBD1. Germline CDR1 and CDR2: SGHRS and YFSETQ. The length of the CDR3 is 15 residues. V gave up 4 bases and J gave up 4 bases; unmatched junction bases: 5. The CDR3 DNA follows: TGCGCCAGCAGCCCTACAGGGGGCAGTAATGAAAAACTGTTTTTT. It specifies CASSPTGGSNEKLFF. Looking up the rest from reference TRBV5-1 and TRBJ1-4 gives the full variable domain: KAGVTQTPRYLIKTRGQQVTLSCSPISGHRSVSWYQQTPGQGLQFLFEYFSETQRNKGNFPGRFSGRQFSNSRSEMNVSTLELGDSALYLCASSPTGGSNEKLFFGSGTQLSVL.